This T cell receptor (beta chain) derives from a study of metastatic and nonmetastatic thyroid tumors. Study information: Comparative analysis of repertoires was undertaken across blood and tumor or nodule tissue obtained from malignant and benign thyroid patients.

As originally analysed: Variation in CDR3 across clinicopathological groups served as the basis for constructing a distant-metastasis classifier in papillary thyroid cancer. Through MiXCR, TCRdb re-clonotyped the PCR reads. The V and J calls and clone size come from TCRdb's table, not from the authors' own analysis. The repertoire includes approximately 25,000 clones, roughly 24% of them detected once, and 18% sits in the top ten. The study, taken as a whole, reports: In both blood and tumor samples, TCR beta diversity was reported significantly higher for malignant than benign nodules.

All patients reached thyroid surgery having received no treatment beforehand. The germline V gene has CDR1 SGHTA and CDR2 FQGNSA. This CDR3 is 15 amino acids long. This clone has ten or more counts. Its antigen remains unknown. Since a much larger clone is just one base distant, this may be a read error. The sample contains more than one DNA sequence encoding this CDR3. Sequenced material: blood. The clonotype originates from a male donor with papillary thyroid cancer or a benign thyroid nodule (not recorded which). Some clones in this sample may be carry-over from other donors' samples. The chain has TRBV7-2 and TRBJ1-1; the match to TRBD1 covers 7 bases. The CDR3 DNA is TGTGCCAGCAGCCCCTCTCGGACAGGTACCACTGAAGCTCTCTTC. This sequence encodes CASSPSRTGTTEALF. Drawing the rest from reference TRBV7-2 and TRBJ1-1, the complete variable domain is GAGVSQSPSNKVTEKGKDVELRCDPISGHTALYWYRQSLGQGLEFLIYFQGNSAPDKSGLPSDRFSAERTGGSVSTLTIQRTQQEDSAVYLCASSPSRTGTTEALFGQGTRLTVV.